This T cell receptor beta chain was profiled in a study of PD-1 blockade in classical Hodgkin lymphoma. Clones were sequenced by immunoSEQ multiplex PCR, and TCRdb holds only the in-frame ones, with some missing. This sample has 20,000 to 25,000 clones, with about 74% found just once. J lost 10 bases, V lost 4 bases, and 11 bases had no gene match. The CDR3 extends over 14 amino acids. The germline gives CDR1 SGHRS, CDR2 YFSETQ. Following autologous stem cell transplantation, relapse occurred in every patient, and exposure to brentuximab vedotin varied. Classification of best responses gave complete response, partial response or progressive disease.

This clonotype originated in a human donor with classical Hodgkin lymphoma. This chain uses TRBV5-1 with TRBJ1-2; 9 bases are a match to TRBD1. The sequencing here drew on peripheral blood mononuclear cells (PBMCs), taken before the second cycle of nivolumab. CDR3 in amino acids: CASSRTGGSLDYTF. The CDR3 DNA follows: TGCGCCAGCAGCCGAACAGGGGGCAGTCTTGACTACACCTTC.